This T cell receptor (beta chain) was captured by sequencing in a study of PD-L1 blockade in urothelial cancer. Across the whole study: About 85% of the roughly 30 patients were males with bladder-origin urothelial cancer. Blood underwent analysis 3 weeks (second dose) and 6 weeks after treatment began. Blood gave a median approximately 130,000 T cells.

Study-wide findings and caveats: Expansion of tumor-associated blood clones at 3 weeks was greater in durable-benefit patients.

Comment on this clone: Its cognate antigen is unknown.

The time point was: peripheral blood 6 weeks after treatment start. TCRdb's table, derived via immunoSEQ multiplex PCR, lists solely in-frame clones and lacks some. This sample has 20,000 to 25,000 clones; roughly 89% occur once, and the top ten carry around 11%. CDR3 length: 16 residues. Germline loops: CDR1 MNHEY, CDR2 SVGAGI. V dropped 2 bases and J dropped 0 bases, with 11 bases sitting between them. The source material was PBMCs, sampled around atezolizumab (anti-PD-L1) treatment. This TCR came from a woman aged 60 to 75 with urothelial cancer. The chain employs TRBV6-5 and TRBJ2-1; tentatively, D is TRBD1 (5 bases). This CDR3 reads CASSYRGQGSYNEQFF. The CDR3 nucleotides read TGTGCCAGCAGTTACCGTGGGCAGGGCTCCTACAATGAGCAGTTCTTC.